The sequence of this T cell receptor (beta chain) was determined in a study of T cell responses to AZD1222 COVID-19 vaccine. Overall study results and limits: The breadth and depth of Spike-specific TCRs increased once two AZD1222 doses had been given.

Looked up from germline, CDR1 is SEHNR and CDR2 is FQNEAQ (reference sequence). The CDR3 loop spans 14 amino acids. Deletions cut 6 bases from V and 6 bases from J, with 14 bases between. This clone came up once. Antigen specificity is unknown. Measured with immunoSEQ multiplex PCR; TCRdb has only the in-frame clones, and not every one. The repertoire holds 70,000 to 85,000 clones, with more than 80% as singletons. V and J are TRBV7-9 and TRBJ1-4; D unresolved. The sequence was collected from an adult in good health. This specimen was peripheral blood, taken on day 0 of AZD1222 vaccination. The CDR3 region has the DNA TGTGCCAGCAGACCCCGGGAGACTGATGAAAAACTGTTTTTT. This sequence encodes CASRPRETDEKLFF.